The sequence of this T cell receptor (beta chain) was determined in a study of Graves' ophthalmopathy and Graves' hyperthyroidism. Looked up from germline, CDR1 is SGHTA and CDR2 is FQGNSA. CDR3 length: 11 amino acids. Amplification targeted the TCR beta CDR3 regions, with RNA transcripts as the source material. Second-round multiplex PCR came after a first-round RT-PCR that employed HTBI primers. TCRdb analysed the multiplex PCR reads with MiXCR anew, one entry per CDR3 protein. The profile shows 500,000 to 800,000 distinct CDR3 sequences, roughly 39% of them singletons. The gene calls are TRBV7-2 and TRBJ2-5, with D hard to call. The assigned J gene may be wrong: the sequence end matches TRBJ2-1 better. Sequencing used peripheral blood. The source of this sequence is an adult man with Graves' ophthalmopathy. As DNA, the CDR3 is TGTGCCAGCAGCAAAGCCAATGAGCAGTTCTTC. Amino acid sequence: CASSKANEQFF.